This T cell receptor (beta chain) was identified during a study of blood T cell repertoires in COVID-19. Overall study context: Whether acute or convalescent, the COVID-19 samples came from the United States, Italy and Spain.

Original handling: Estimated nucleated cell counts came from reference gene primer amplification. Profiling relied on immunoSEQ multiplex PCR, and the TCRdb table lists in-frame clones only, not all of them. That table gives V, J and clone size, and the DNA gave D and trimming. The sample holds some 200,000 clones, 70% to 90% seen once. The CDR3 length is 12 residues. V gave up 7 bases and J gave up 0 bases; unmatched junction bases: 2. Germline CDR1 SQVTM, CDR2 ANQGSEA. The sample taken for sequencing was peripheral blood. V and J are TRBV29-1 and TRBJ1-2; 7 positions agree with TRBD1. The sequence derives from a woman aged 45-65 years with active or convalescent COVID-19. CDR3: CSATGANYGYTF. DNA of the CDR3: TGCAGCGCAACAGGGGCTAACTATGGCTACACCTTC.